One T cell receptor beta chain is described in this entry. This receptor's antigen is unknown. The record has no base qualities; no much larger clone is one base away. From a lookup of the germline V gene (reference sequence), CDR1 and CDR2 are MNHEY and SMNVEV. Reading from cysteine to phenylalanine, the CDR3 counts 17 amino acids. Just CDR3 DNA is preserved here, 51 bases in frame from base 1. The germline V and J ends show losses of 4 bases and 3 bases respectively, and no gene match explains 7 bases of the junction. This entry comes from a study of vaccination and CD4 T cells after COVID-19 (dated by TCRdb to the early 2020s). About the study as a whole: Convalescent patients had a positive SARS-CoV-2 result on nasal swab PCR, and of these patients, several had mild disease and one had severe disease. In the convalescent cohort there were six males and four females, among whom were two Hispanic individuals, seven Caucasians, two Asians and one multiracial person. Each participant got two doses of either the Pfizer-BioNTech BNT162b2 vaccine (n=8) or the Moderna mRNA-1273 vaccine (n=2). Post-COVID blood samples were collected from convalescent patients a median of around 96 days after diagnosis, with a range of about 35 to 161 days. Post-vaccine blood samples were obtained a median of about 70 days after the second vaccine dose, with a range of about 12 to 241 days. A few convalescent patients gave samples both early after vaccination (day 14) and late after vaccination (days 161 to 241). The cultures were stimulated with overlapping spike peptide pools from SARS-CoV-2 and from the common cold coronaviruses HCoV-NL63, HCoV-OC43 and HCoV-229E. In control cultures, a CEFX viral epitope pool was used as positive control, an HIV-1 Nef peptide pool was used as negative control, or no peptide was added. The spike-specific CD4+ TCR repertoire was compared before and after mRNA vaccination in ten to eleven COVID-19 convalescent patients and a handful of infection-naive healthy vaccine recipients. General study outcomes and caveats: Among the post-vaccine SARS-CoV-2-reactive clones in convalescent patients, a median roughly 85% showed up only after vaccination, which suggests vaccine-specific priming. In convalescent patients, nearly all vaccine-specific clones (304 of 307) were found to be mono-reactive for SARS-CoV-2 spike rather than cross-reactive with common cold coronaviruses. The number of convalescent patients in the study was relatively small, and the study did not examine early timepoints following natural infection. The median number of SARS-CoV-2-reactive clonotypes rose from about 23 after infection to roughly 38 after vaccination, but the change was not significant.

This sample's time point label indicates: late sampling 161 to 241 days after vaccination in a few convalescent patients. According to the study, the label for this sample's treatment or condition signals: approximately 9-day PBMC culture with coronavirus spike peptide pools or control peptides (ViraFEST assay). The ViraFEST assay, used in the study, expanded antigen-specific T cells with peptide pools and then identified the expanded clonotypes through TCR sequencing. The convalescent patients' positive SARS-CoV-2 PCR tests fell between March and December 2020, which was before the Alpha, Beta and Delta variants emerged in the United States. PBMCs were cultured at roughly 1.8 million per well in IMDM supplemented with roughly 5% human AB serum and 10 IU/ml IL-2, with approximately 10 ug/ml peptide pools added. On days 3 and 7, half of the culture medium was replaced with fresh IL-2-containing medium. After around 11 days of culture, CD4+ T cells were isolated by negative selection with the EasySep CD4+ T cell isolation kit. Ficoll-Paque Plus gradient centrifugation was used to isolate PBMCs from whole blood, and the isolated PBMCs were then either used fresh or cryopreserved at -140C. In general, triplicate wells were set up for every culture condition.

Libraries were prepared through PCR. DNA from cultured CD4+ T cells underwent TCR sequencing with the Oncomine TCR Beta short-read assay at the Johns Hopkins FTIC core. Genomic DNA was extracted from the cultured CD4+ T cells with the QIAamp micro DNA kit. Oncomine TCR Beta libraries from cultured CD4+ T cells were pooled with unique dual indexes and sequenced on an Illumina iSeq 100. Per the authors' processing: Non-productive sequences were removed, and CDR3s that did not start with C, did not end with F or W, or were shorter than 7 amino acids were discarded. Antigen-specific clonotypes were identified using the MANAFEST web application through comparison of peptide-stimulated wells with reference and other culture wells. For a clone to be called positive, the clone needed an FDR below 0.05, an odds ratio above 5, and a productive frequency above 0.1% in at least two of three replicate wells. A clonotype was classed as cross-reactive if the clonotype showed significant expansion both in SARS-CoV-2 spike wells and in at least one common cold coronavirus spike condition. Levenshtein distances (stringdist) and unrooted phylogenetic trees (ape) in R version 3.6.1 were used to assess CDR3 homology. TCRdb reran the public reads through fastp at Q25 and MiXCR, keeping productive beta chains. CDR3 protein sequences are deduplicated, and each keeps its most common genes and DNA. The V and J calls were not made by the authors but by TCRdb's processing. The sample table records tens of thousands of distinct CDR3 sequences; 43% of these occur just once. The ten largest clones represent approximately 5% of the sample.

The sample in question was CD4+ T cells from blood, cultured in vitro, obtained about 7 months after SARS-CoV-2 vaccination. The source is a human donor who had recovered from COVID-19. Here the chain combines TRBV27 and TRBJ2-3, and 13 junctional nucleotides match TRBD2. The CDR3: CASSSPGLAGETDTQYF. The nucleotide sequence reads as follows: TGTGCCAGCAGTTCCCCCGGACTAGCGGGAGAAACAGATACGCAGTATTTT.